The 10 T cell receptor beta chains listed next were all sequenced from one sample in a study of cytomegalovirus exposure and HLA in healthy donors. Researchers ran the PCR with 60 Vbeta and 13 Jbeta primers. Data came from immunoSEQ multiplex PCR; TCRdb stores just in-frame clones and leaves some out. The sample includes about 120,000 clones, 70% of them seen just once. The sequenced sample consisted of PBMCs. The receptor source for this set is a man in his thirties or forties in good health and CMV-seropositive.

This clone appeared once. The chain uses TRBV11-2 and TRBJ2-3; 13 bases are shared with TRBD2. Trimming took 3 bases from V and 4 from J; bases not matched to a gene: 1. This CDR3 region has 15 residues. The germline V gene encodes CDR1 SGHAT and CDR2 FQNNGV. The CDR3 sequence: CASSFTSGGADTQYF. Here the CDR3 DNA reads TGTGCCAGCAGCTTCACTAGCGGGGGGGCAGATACGCAGTATTTT.

V gene TRBV29-1 combines with J gene TRBJ1-2, with D possibly being TRBD1 (5 bases). Germline CDR1 is SQVTM and CDR2 is ANQGSEA. The CDR3 is 14 amino acids. V lost 2 bases and J 3 bases, leaving 13 bases between the germline ends. DNA of the CDR3: TGCAGCGTTGAATGGGACTCATCTTACTATGGCTACACCTTC. Protein product: CSVEWDSSYYGYTF.

This clone was seen a handful of times. The chain couples TRBV7-3 to TRBJ2-1; 9 nucleotides align to TRBD2. This CDR3 is 14 amino acids long. J gave up 9 bases and V 5 bases, and 8 bases lay outside the gene matches. CDR1 is SGHTA, CDR2 FQGTGA, per germline. CDR3 coding DNA: TGTGCCAGCAGCACATCCGGGACTAGCAGTGAGCAGTTCTTC. The encoded protein is CASSTSGTSSEQFF.

This rearrangement joins TRBV4-1 to TRBJ2-3; TRBD2 matches 9 bases. Germline CDR1 is MGHRA and CDR2 is YSYEKL. The CDR3 has 17 residues. J gave up 0 bases and V 0 bases, and 4 bases lay outside the gene matches. The CDR3 reads CASSQDRGGGSTDTQYF. DNA of the CDR3: TGCGCCAGCAGCCAAGATCGCGGGGGGGGAAGCACAGATACGCAGTATTTT.

This rearrangement joins TRBV2 to TRBJ2-7; D may be TRBD1 (6 bases). Germline V gene sequence: CDR1 SNHLY, CDR2 FYNNEI. Trimming removed 7 bases at V and 2 bases at J, with 21 bases between. The CDR3 is made up of 16 amino acids. CDR3 residues: CASIQRTAKVTYEQYF. For the CDR3, the DNA is TGTGCCAGCATTCAAAGGACAGCCAAAGTTACCTACGAGCAGTACTTC.

The V call is TRBV15, the J call TRBJ1-1; D call uncertain. Trimming removed 0 bases from V and 10 bases from J, with 15 bases in between. The CDR3 runs 14 residues. CDR1 and CDR2 (germline): LNHNV, YYDKDF (reference sequence). The CDR3 region is CATSRDLVSGGAFF. In nucleotides, the CDR3 is TGTGCCACCAGCAGAGACCTGGTGTCGGGAGGAGCTTTCTTT.

V and J are TRBV28 and TRBJ1-2; D may be TRBD1 (5 bases). The V end was cut by 6 bases, the J end by 4 bases, with 9 bases between. The CDR3 is 12 residues long. Germline V CDR1 and CDR2: MDHEN, SYDVKM. CDR3 DNA: TGTGCCAGCAGGGGGACTCCCTATGGCTACACCTTC. Protein sequence: CASRGTPYGYTF.

J is TRBJ2-2 and V is TRBV5-1, with TRBD1 identical over 7 bases. This CDR3 contains 15 residues. The germline CDR1 and CDR2 sequences are SGHRS and YFSETQ. The V and J ends lost 2 bases and 4 bases, in that order; junction bases with no gene match: 5. This CDR3 is CASSFGDRATGELFF. CDR3 bases: TGCGCCAGCAGCTTTGGGGACAGAGCCACCGGGGAGCTGTTTTTT.

The chain carries TRBV28 and TRBJ1-2; 11 bases line up with TRBD1. V shed 3 bases, J shed 6 bases, and the junction held 9 bases outside the gene matches. The CDR3 runs to 16 residues. Germline CDR1 MDHEN, CDR2 SYDVKM. DNA of the CDR3: TGTGCCAGCAGTTTGCGGGGCCCGGGACAGGGGGATGGCTACACCTTC. It translates to CASSLRGPGQGDGYTF.

The CDR3 DNA follows: TGTGCCAGCAGCTTGGCGTCGGGGACCGGGGAGCTGTTTTTT. Encoded protein: CASSLASGTGELFF. The chain is built from TRBV5-6 and TRBJ2-2, with TRBD2 as a possible D gene (5 bases). V lost 0 bases and J 5 bases, leaving 8 bases between the germline ends. CDR1 is SGHDT, CDR2 YYEEEE, per germline. The CDR3 runs 14 residues.